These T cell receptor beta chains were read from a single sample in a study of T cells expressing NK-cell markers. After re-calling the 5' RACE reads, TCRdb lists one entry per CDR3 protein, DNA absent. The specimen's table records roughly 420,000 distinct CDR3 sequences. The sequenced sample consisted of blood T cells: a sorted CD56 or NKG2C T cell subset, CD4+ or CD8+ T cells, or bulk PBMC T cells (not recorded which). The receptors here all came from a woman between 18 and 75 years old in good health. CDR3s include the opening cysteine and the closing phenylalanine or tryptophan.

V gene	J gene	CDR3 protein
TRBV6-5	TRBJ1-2	CASSYRDSGYTF
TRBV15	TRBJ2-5	CATSRDGGAGVSRETQYF
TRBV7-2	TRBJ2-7	CASSPRTGGGYEQYF
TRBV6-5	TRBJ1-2	CASGQAAYGYTF
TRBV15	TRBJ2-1	CATSSSRGGHNEQFF
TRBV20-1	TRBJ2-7	CSAIGREALYEQYF
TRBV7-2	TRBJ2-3	CASSLDRDTQYF
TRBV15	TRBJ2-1	CATSRAGLAGVDNEQFF
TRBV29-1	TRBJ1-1	CSVGAGNTEAFF
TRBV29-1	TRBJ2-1	CSAGSSYNEQFF
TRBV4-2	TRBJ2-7	CASSFRGIGSYEQYF
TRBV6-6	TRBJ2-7	CASSGTFSYEQYF
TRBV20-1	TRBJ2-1	CSASGRSYNEQFF
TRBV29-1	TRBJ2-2	CSVGASSHTVELFF
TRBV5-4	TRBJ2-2	CASSWTGETGELFF
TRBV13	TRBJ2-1	CASSPRLAGVSAYNEQFF
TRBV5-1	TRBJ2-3	CASTRTGTGDTQYF
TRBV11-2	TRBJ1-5	CASSPDRERPQHF
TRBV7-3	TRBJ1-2	CASSSGGSEHGYTF
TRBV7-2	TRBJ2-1	CASSLTSGRNNEQFF
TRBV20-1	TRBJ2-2	CSARDTFTGELFF
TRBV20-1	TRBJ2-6	CSATTGGGRSGANVLTF
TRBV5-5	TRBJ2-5	CASSPASSSGQTQYF
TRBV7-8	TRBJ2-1	CASSLAGSWNEQFF
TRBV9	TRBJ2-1	CASSVEGSNEQFF
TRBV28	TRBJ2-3	CASRPPGSGSDTQYF
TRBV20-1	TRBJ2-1	CSARDPRLADNNEQFF
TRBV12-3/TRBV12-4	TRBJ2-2	CASSPALAWGGELFF
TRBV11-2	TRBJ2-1	CASSFFSGNEQFF
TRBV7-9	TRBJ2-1	CASSFLKGEQFF
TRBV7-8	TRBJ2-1	CASSSGSGGMNNEQFF
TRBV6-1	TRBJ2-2	CASSRMVSSNTGELFF
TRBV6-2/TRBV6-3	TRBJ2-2	CASTILLAAGELFF
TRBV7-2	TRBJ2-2	CASSLDGGWRELFF
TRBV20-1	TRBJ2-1	CSARDPVGGADEQFF
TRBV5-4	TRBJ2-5	CASSLTGPSQETQYF
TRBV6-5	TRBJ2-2	CASSYWPGEWGTGELFF
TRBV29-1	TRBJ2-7	CSVYHRTSVYSYEQYF
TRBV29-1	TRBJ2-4	CSGRQGVGNIQYF
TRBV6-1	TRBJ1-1	CASSDLGQLRNTEAFF
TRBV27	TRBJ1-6	CASSFTSTGWNSPLHF